This TCR beta chain is from a study of technical replicates of blood from several donors. Profiled with immunoSEQ multiplex PCR; TCRdb holds only in-frame clones, not every one. The sample has about 68,000 clones; under 98% are singletons. Material for sequencing was T cells isolated from PBMCs. This clonotype was obtained from a human donor in good health.

For the CDR3, the DNA is TGTGCCAGCAGTGCAGGCCGTGAGGGGCAGTACTTC. Translating it yields CASSAGREGQYF. The chain couples TRBV6-5 to TRBJ2-7; tentatively, D is TRBD2 (5 bases). Trimming left V 5 bases short and J 9 bases short, with 14 bases between. The CDR3 is 12 amino acids. Germline V lookup: CDR1 MNHEY, CDR2 SVGAGI.